This T cell receptor (beta chain) was documented in a study of blood T cells in healthy people across ages. A J-beta primer mix and a sample-barcoded 5' primer were used in a second PCR of about 7 to 12 cycles. MiXCR was run by TCRdb on the 5' RACE reads, yielding one entry per CDR3 protein. The profile shows about 680,000 distinct CDR3 sequences, 45% to 50% of them singletons. Only a few counts were recorded for this clonotype. CDR1 is SEHNR, CDR2 FQNEAQ, per germline (reference sequence). The CDR3 is 17 residues long. V lost 1 base, J lost 2 bases, and 18 bases lay in between. This receptor was obtained from a woman aged 55-75 years in good health. The rearrangement uses TRBV7-9 and TRBJ2-7; a possible D gene is TRBD1 (6 bases). Source material: blood. The CDR3 DNA follows: TGTGCCAGCAGCTTAGGTTTAGACTTCAGGGGAACCTACGAGCAGTACTTC. It specifies CASSLGLDFRGTYEQYF.